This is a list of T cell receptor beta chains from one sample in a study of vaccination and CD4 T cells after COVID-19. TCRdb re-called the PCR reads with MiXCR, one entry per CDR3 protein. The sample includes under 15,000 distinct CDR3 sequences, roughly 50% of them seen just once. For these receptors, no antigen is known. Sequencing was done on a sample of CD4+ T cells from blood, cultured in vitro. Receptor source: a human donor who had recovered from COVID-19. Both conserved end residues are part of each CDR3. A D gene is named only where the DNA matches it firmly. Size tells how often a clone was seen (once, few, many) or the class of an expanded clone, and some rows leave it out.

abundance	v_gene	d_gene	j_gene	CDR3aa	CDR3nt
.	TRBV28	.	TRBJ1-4	CASSPGRDEKLFF	TGTGCCAGCAGTCCAGGCCGGGATGAAAAACTGTTTTTT
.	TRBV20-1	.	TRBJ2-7	CSAKRAGSYEQYF	TGCAGTGCAAAGCGGGCGGGCTCCTACGAGCAGTACTTC
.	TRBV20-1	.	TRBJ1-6	CSARFREGRNNSPLHF	TGCAGTGCTAGGTTTCGGGAGGGCCGTAATAATTCACCCCTCCACTTT
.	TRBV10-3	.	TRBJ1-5	CAIAGGENNQPQHF	TGTGCCATTGCCGGGGGGGAGAACAATCAGCCCCAGCATTTT
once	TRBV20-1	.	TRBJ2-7	CSARDSRAYEQYF	TGCAGTGCTAGAGATTCTAGAGCTTACGAGCAGTACTTC
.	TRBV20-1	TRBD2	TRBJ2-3	CSARGSGRASTDTQYF	TGCAGTGCTAGGGGTAGCGGGAGGGCTAGCACAGATACGCAGTATTTT
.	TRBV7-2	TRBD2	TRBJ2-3	CASSPGLAGSDTQYF	TGTGCCAGCAGCCCGGGACTAGCGGGGTCAGATACGCAGTATTTT
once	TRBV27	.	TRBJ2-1	CASSFRNPYNEQFF	TGTGCCAGCAGTTTCCGTAATCCTTACAATGAGCAGTTCTTC
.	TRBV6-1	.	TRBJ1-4	CASRVTTNEKLFF	TGTGCCAGCAGGGTTACAACTAATGAAAAACTGTTTTTT
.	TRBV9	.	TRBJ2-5	CASSVGQLRETQYF	TGTGCCAGCAGCGTAGGGCAGCTGAGGGAGACCCAGTACTTC
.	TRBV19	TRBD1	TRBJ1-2	CASSIGRGRSSYGYTF	TGTGCCAGTAGTATCGGCAGGGGGAGGTCTAGCTATGGCTACACCTTC
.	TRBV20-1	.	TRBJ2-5	CSAPGQGRHAGGLRGETQYF	TGCAGTGCCCCTGGACAGGGGCGGCACGCGGGAGGGTTGAGGGGAGAGACCCAGTACTTC
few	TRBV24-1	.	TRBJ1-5	CATSASSSGPQHF	TGTGCCACCAGTGCATCTAGTAGTGGACCCCAGCATTTT
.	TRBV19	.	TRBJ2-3	CVSSIQDTQYF	TGTGTCAGTAGTATACAAGATACGCAGTATTTT
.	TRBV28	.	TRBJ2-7	CASNAAQRYEQYF	TGTGCCAGCAACGCAGCTCAAAGGTACGAGCAGTACTTC
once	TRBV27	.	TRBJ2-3	CASSFASTDTQYF	TGTGCCAGCAGTTTCGCCAGCACAGATACGCAGTATTTT
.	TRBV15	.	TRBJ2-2	CATSRGRGAGTGEPFF	TGTGCCACCAGCAGAGGAAGGGGCGCGGGCACCGGGGAGCCGTTTTTT
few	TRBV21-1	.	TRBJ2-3	CASSKVERGADTQYF	TGTGCCAGCAGCAAAGTGGAAAGGGGTGCAGATACGCAGTATTTT
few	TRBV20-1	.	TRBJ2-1	CSASGPGDEQFF	TGCAGTGCCTCGGGCCCGGGAGATGAGCAGTTCTTC
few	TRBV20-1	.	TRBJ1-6	CSAKPPGQFYNSPLHF	TGCAGTGCTAAACCGCCAGGCCAATTTTATAATTCACCCCTCCACTTT
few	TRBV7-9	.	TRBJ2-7	CASSTGLAWRYF	TGTGCCAGCAGCACGGGACTTGCGTGGAGGTACTTC
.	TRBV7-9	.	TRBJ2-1	CASSRGWAAYNEQFF	TGTGCCAGCAGCCGGGGTTGGGCAGCGTACAATGAGCAGTTCTTC
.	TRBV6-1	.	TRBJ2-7	CASSITGIGQYF	TGTGCCAGCAGTATAACAGGGATCGGGCAGTACTTC
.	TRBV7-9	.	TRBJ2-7	CVSSPLQGSDEQYF	TGTGTCAGCAGCCCGTTGCAGGGAAGCGACGAGCAGTACTTC
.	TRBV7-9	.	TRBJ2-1	CASSPRDSPYNEQFF	TGTGCCAGCAGCCCCCGGGACTCGCCATACAATGAGCAGTTCTTC
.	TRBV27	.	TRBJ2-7	CASSLSDRYEQYF	TGTGCCAGCAGTTTATCTGACCGCTACGAGCAGTACTTC
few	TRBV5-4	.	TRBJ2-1	CASSLSRNSHNEQFF	TGTGCCAGCAGCTTGAGCAGGAATTCCCACAATGAGCAGTTCTTC
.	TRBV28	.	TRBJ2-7	CASSTPREQYF	TGTGCCAGCAGTACCCCACGAGAGCAGTACTTC
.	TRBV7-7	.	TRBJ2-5	CASSLIMRRETQYF	TGTGCTAGCAGCTTGATAATGCGGCGGGAGACCCAGTACTTC
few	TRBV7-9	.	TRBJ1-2	CASSLGKGSYGYTF	TGTGCCAGCAGCTTAGGGAAGGGAAGCTATGGCTACACCTTC
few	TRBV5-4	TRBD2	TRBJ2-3	CASSLALAGSTQYF	TGTGCCAGCAGCTTGGCGCTAGCGGGGTCGACGCAGTATTTT
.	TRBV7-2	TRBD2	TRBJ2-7	CASSLETSGSTYEQYF	TGTGCCAGCAGCTTAGAGACTAGCGGGAGTACCTACGAGCAGTACTTC
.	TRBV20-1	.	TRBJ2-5	CSLTRGQETQYF	TGCAGTCTCACTAGGGGGCAAGAGACCCAGTACTTC
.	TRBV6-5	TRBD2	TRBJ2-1	CASSYSGGEQFF	TGTGCCAGCAGTTACTCGGGGGGGGAGCAGTTCTTC
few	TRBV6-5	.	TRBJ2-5	CASSYGGGLGETQYF	TGTGCCAGCAGTTATGGGGGGGGGCTTGGGGAGACCCAGTACTTC
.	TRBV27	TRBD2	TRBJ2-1	CASSSSGSLYNEQFF	TGTGCCAGCAGTTCTAGCGGAAGTCTCTACAATGAGCAGTTCTTC
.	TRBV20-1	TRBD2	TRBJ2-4	CSAISGRLAKNIQYF	TGCAGTGCAATTAGCGGGAGGCTAGCCAAAAACATTCAGTACTTC
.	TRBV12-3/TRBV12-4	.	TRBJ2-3	CASSAGQTTDTQYF	TGTGCCAGCAGTGCGGGACAGACCACAGATACGCAGTATTTT
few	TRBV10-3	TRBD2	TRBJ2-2	CAISGVVAGATGELFF	TGTGCCATCAGTGGAGTTGTAGCGGGAGCTACCGGGGAGCTGTTTTTT
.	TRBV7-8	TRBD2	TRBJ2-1	CASSFRLAGVLFF	TGTGCCAGCAGCTTTCGGCTAGCGGGAGTCCTGTTCTTC
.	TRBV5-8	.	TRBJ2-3	CASSLSWGTQYF	TGTGCCAGCAGCCTTAGTTGGGGTACGCAGTATTTT
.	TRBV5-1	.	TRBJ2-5	CASNLGLVNLLGEETQYF	TGCGCCAGCAACTTGGGATTGGTCAACCTTCTTGGGGAAGAGACCCAGTACTTC
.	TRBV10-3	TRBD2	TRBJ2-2	CAISERGTSGRSGTGELFF	TGTGCCATCAGTGAGAGGGGGACTAGCGGGAGAAGCGGCACCGGGGAGCTGTTTTTT
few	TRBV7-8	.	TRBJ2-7	CASSFGMSSYEQYF	TGTGCCAGCAGCTTCGGGATGAGCTCCTACGAGCAGTACTTC
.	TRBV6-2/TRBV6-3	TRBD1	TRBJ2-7	CASRVGGTGTYEQYF	TGTGCCAGCAGAGTGGGAGGGACAGGGACCTACGAGCAGTACTTC
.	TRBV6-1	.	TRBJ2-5	CASSETAPRETQYF	TGTGCCAGCAGTGAAACGGCACCTCGGGAGACCCAGTACTTC
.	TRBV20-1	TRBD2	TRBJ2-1	CSARDVSGRFMNEQFF	TGCAGTGCTAGAGATGTTAGCGGGAGGTTCATGAATGAGCAGTTCTTC
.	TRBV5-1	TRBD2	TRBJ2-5	CASSTGLAGGETQYF	TGCGCCAGCAGTACCGGACTAGCGGGAGGGGAGACCCAGTACTTC
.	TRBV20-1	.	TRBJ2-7	CSASFVRDEQYF	TGCAGTGCTAGTTTTGTCCGCGACGAGCAGTACTTC